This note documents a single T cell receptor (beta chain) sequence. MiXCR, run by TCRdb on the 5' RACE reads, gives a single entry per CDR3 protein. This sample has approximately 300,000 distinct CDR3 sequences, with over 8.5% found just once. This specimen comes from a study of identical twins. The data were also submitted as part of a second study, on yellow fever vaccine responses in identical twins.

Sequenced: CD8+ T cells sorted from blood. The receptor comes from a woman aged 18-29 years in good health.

CDR3 sequence: CASSQAPGTGAEQYF. The CDR3 DNA reads TGCGCCAGCAGCCAAGCGCCCGGGACAGGGGCCGAGCAGTACTTC. This chain joins TRBV4-3 and TRBJ2-7; 10 nucleotides agree with TRBD1. This CDR3 spans 15 amino acids. V lost 1 base and J lost 6; bases outside the gene matches: 6. Germline lookup yields CDR1 LGHNA and CDR2 YSLEER.